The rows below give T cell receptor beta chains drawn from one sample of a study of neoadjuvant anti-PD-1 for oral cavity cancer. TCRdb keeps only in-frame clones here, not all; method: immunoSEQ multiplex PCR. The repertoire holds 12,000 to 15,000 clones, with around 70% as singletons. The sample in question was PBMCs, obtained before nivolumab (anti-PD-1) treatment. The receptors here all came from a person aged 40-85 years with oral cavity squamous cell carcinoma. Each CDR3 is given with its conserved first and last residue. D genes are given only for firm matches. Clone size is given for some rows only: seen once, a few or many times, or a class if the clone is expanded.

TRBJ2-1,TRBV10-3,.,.,CAISASGSYNEQFF,TGTGCCATCAGTGCGAGCGGAAGCTACAATGAGCAGTTCTTC
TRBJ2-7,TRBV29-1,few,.,CSAGSGYEQYF,TGCAGCGCCGGGAGTGGGTACGAGCAGTACTTC
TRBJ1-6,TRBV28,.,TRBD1,CASRGGISYNSPLHF,TGTGCCTCCAGGGGGGGGATATCCTATAATTCACCCCTCCACTTT
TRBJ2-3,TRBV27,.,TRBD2,CASSWTSGTDTQYF,TGTGCCAGCAGTTGGACTAGCGGGACAGATACGCAGTATTTT
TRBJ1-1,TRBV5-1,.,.,CASSLSRGQTEAFF,TGCGCCAGCAGCTTAAGTAGAGGACAGACTGAAGCTTTCTTT
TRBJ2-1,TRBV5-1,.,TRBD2,CASSPPTSGGNNEQFF,TGCGCCAGCAGCCCCCCGACTAGCGGGGGGAACAATGAGCAGTTCTTC
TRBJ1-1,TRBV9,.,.,CASSVAGHTEAFF,TGTGCCAGCAGCGTAGCGGGGCACACTGAAGCTTTCTTT
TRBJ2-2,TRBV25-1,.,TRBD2,CASSGTSDTGELFF,TGTGCCAGCAGTGGGACTAGCGACACCGGGGAGCTGTTTTTT
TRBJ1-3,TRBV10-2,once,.,CASSDGTYSGNTIYF,TGCGCCAGCAGTGACGGGACATACTCTGGAAACACCATATATTTT
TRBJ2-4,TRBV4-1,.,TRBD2,CASSQDRTSGLAKNIQYF,TGCGCCAGCAGCCAAGACAGGACTAGCGGCCTAGCCAAAAACATTCAGTACTTC
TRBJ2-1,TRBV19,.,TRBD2,CASRRLAGAGEQFF,TGTGCCAGTAGACGACTAGCGGGGGCGGGTGAGCAGTTCTTC
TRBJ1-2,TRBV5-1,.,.,CASSLDGRGFGYTF,TGCGCCAGCAGCTTGGATGGGAGGGGATTTGGCTACACCTTC
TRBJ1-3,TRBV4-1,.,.,CASSQEAAISGNTIYF,TGCGCCAGCAGCCAAGAGGCGGCCATCTCTGGAAACACCATATATTTT
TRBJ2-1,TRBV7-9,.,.,CASSFSDRSPNNEQFF,TGTGCCAGCAGCTTTTCCGACAGGTCGCCCAACAATGAGCAGTTCTTC
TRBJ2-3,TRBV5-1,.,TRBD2,CASSLERGSSTDTQYF,TGCGCCAGCAGTTTGGAGCGGGGATCTAGCACAGATACGCAGTATTTT
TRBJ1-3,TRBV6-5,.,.,CASRRQSSGNTIYF,TGTGCCAGCAGACGACAGAGCTCTGGAAACACCATATATTTT
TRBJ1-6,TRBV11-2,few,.,CASSLDRTAIDSPLHF,TGTGCCAGCAGCTTAGATCGGACAGCCATAGATTCACCCCTCCACTTT
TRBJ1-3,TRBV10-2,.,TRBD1,CASKTGTGGISSGNTIYF,TGCGCCAGCAAAACCGGGACAGGGGGAATCAGCTCTGGAAACACCATATATTTT
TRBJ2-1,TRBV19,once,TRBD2,CASSTTGSGGPRNEQFF,TGTGCCAGTAGTACCACCGGTAGCGGGGGCCCTCGTAATGAGCAGTTCTTC
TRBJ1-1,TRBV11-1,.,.,CASSPRPLLNTEAFF,TGTGCCAGCAGCCCTCGACCCCTACTGAACACTGAAGCTTTCTTT
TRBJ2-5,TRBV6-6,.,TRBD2,CASSSQTSGVGETQYF,TGTGCCAGCAGTTCCCAGACTAGCGGGGTCGGTGAGACCCAGTACTTC
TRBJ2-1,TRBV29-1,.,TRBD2,CSVEGGSGSYNEQFF,TGCAGCGTTGAAGGGGGTAGCGGGTCCTACAATGAGCAGTTCTTC
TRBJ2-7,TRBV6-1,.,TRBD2,CASLFRLAGVEQYF,TGTGCCAGCCTTTTTCGGTTAGCGGGAGTCGAGCAGTACTTC
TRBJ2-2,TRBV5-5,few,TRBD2,CASSVTSGNTGELFF,TGTGCCAGCAGCGTTACTAGCGGCAACACCGGGGAGCTGTTTTTT
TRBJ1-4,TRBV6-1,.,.,CASSGMGRVGEKLFF,TGTGCCAGCAGTGGGATGGGCAGGGTGGGTGAAAAACTGTTTTTT
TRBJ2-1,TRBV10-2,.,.,CASSEASFYNEQFF,TGCGCCAGCAGTGAGGCCAGCTTCTACAATGAGCAGTTCTTC
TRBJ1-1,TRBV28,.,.,CASSLNREAFF,TGTGCCAGCAGTTTAAACAGGGAAGCTTTCTTT
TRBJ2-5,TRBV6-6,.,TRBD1,CASSTGQGVVETQYF,TGTGCCAGCAGTACGGGACAGGGGGTAGTAGAGACCCAGTACTTC
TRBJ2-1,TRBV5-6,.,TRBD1,CASRLGQGLLDEQFF,TGTGCCAGCAGGTTGGGACAGGGTTTGTTGGATGAGCAGTTCTTC
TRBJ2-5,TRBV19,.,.,CASSIAQGGVETQYF,TGTGCCAGTAGTATCGCCCAAGGGGGAGTGGAGACCCAGTACTTC
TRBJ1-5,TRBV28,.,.,CASSHRPYKFLSDQPQHF,TGTGCCAGCAGCCATCGACCCTACAAATTCCTGAGTGATCAGCCCCAGCATTTT
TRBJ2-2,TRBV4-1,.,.,CASSRVTGELFF,TGCGCCAGCAGCCGAGTCACCGGGGAGCTGTTTTTT
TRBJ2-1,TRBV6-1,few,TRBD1,CASSGTGLHEQFF,TGTGCCAGCTCCGGGACAGGGCTCCATGAGCAGTTCTTC
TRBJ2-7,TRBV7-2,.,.,CASSASSYEQYF,TGTGCCAGCAGCGCCAGCTCCTACGAGCAGTACTTC
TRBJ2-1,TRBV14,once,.,CASSLPGGHHEQFF,TGTGCCAGCAGCCTTCCCGGAGGACACCATGAGCAGTTCTTC
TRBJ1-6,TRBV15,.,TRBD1,CATSRVGTGTLNSPLHF,TGTGCCACCAGCAGAGTGGGGACAGGGACCCTTAATTCACCCCTCCACTTT
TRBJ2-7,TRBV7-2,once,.,CASSLTHPSYEQYF,TGTGCCAGCAGCTTGACTCATCCCTCCTACGAGCAGTACTTC
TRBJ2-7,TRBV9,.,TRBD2,CASSVGGAGGPSYEQYF,TGTGCCAGCAGCGTAGGTGGAGCGGGAGGCCCTTCCTACGAGCAGTACTTC
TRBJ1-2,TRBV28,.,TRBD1,CASTHGQGYGYTF,TGTGCCAGCACTCATGGACAGGGGTATGGCTACACCTTC
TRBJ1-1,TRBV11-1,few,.,CASSPQRGIGAFF,TGTGCCAGCAGCCCTCAACGGGGTATCGGAGCTTTCTTT
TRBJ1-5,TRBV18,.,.,CASSPGRDSNQPQHF,TGTGCCAGCTCACCAGGGAGGGATAGCAATCAGCCCCAGCATTTT
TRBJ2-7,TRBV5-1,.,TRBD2,CASSSGLAGEQYF,TGCGCCAGCAGCTCAGGACTAGCGGGTGAGCAGTACTTT
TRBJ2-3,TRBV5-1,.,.,CASSLGGPIDTQYF,TGCGCCAGCAGCTTGGGAGGGCCAATAGATACGCAGTATTTT
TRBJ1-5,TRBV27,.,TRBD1,CASSLFRGQGSNQPQHF,TGTGCCAGCAGTTTATTCAGAGGACAGGGGTCCAATCAGCCCCAGCATTTT
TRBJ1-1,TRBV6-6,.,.,CAGTQDFNTEAFF,TGTGCCGGAACTCAGGATTTCAACACTGAAGCTTTCTTT
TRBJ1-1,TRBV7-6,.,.,CASTLKGSGTEAFF,TGTGCCAGCACCCTCAAGGGCTCGGGCACTGAAGCTTTCTTT
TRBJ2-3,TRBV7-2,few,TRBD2,CASSLTYSGGAITDTQYF,TGTGCCAGCAGCCTCACCTATAGCGGGGGGGCCATTACAGATACGCAGTATTTT
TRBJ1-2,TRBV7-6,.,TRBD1,CASSPRTGFNYGYTF,TGTGCCAGCAGCCCGAGGACAGGTTTTAACTATGGCTACACCTTC
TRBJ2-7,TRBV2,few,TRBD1,CASNRDRASYEQYF,TGTGCCAGCAACCGTGACAGGGCGTCCTACGAGCAGTACTTC